A selection of T cell receptor beta chains follows, all from one sample in a study of blood T cell repertoires in COVID-19. Some clones are missing from TCRdb's copy, which holds only in-frame ones; the method was immunoSEQ multiplex PCR. Of 120,000 or so clones in the sample, about 88% were seen once. Sequencing used peripheral blood. These receptors originate from a human donor in a cohort sampled during active COVID-19. Each CDR3 is given with its conserved first and last residue. The D gene is left open where the match is weak. Not all rows give a size; the values are once, few, many and, for expanded clones, a class.

j_call cdr3_length d_call clone_size v_call cdr3_nt cdr3_aa
TRBJ1-1 13 NA NA TRBV6-5 TGTGCCAGCAGTTCTCCAGGGGCGACTGAAGCTTTCTTT CASSSPGATEAFF
TRBJ1-2 15 TRBD1 NA TRBV6-5 TGTGCCAGCAGCGACAGGGGAAGGGTGGACTATGGCTACACCTTC CASSDRGRVDYGYTF
TRBJ1-2 15 TRBD1 once TRBV6-2/TRBV6-3 TGTGCCAGCAGCGCCGGGACAGGGACAGTCTATGGCTACACCTTC CASSAGTGTVYGYTF
TRBJ1-2 17 NA once TRBV5-4 TGTGCCAGCAGCTCCCCGGGAGGGGCGATAGCTAACTATGGCTACACCTTC CASSSPGGAIANYGYTF
TRBJ1-2 13 NA NA TRBV6-5 TGTGCCAGCAGCCTTGCGGGGGGCTGGGGCTACACCTTC CASSLAGGWGYTF
TRBJ2-7 15 TRBD2 NA TRBV4-1 TGCGCCAGCAGCCAAGATCCGGGGGGAACCTACGAGCAGTACTTC CASSQDPGGTYEQYF
TRBJ2-1 12 NA NA TRBV11-2 TGTGCCAGCAGCTTCAGTTACAATGAGCAGTTCTTC CASSFSYNEQFF
TRBJ2-5 16 TRBD2 NA TRBV5-4 TGTGCCAGCAGCTTGGCCGCGGGGACTAGCGGGGGGACCCAGTACTTC CASSLAAGTSGGTQYF
TRBJ2-3 17 NA NA TRBV4-1 TGCGCCAGCAGCCTGGGGACAACCGCCTTTAGCACAGATACGCAGTATTTT CASSLGTTAFSTDTQYF
TRBJ1-1 15 TRBD1 NA TRBV6-1 TGTGCCAGCAGTGAACTAGACAGGGGAAACACTGAAGCTTTCTTT CASSELDRGNTEAFF
TRBJ2-3 14 NA NA TRBV2 TGTGCCAGCATTTCCAGGGACTTGAGAGATACGCAGTATTTT CASISRDLRDTQYF
TRBJ1-2 13 NA NA TRBV24-1 TGTGCCACCAGTGATTCAGCTAACTATGGCTACACCTTC CATSDSANYGYTF
TRBJ2-1 16 TRBD2 NA TRBV3-1/TRBV3-2 TGTGCCAGCAGCCATCCAACTAGCGGAAGTTACAATGAGCAGTTCTTC CASSHPTSGSYNEQFF
TRBJ2-3 15 NA NA TRBV13 TGTGCCAGCAGCCCTTGGGGGCGGGCGAGAGTTGTGGAGTATTTT CASSPWGRARVVEYF
TRBJ2-3 13 NA NA TRBV6-5 TGTGCCAGCAAGGGGGGGAGTACAGATACGCAGTATTTT CASKGGSTDTQYF
TRBJ2-1 18 TRBD2 NA TRBV28 TGTGCCAGCGCCTATGGGCTAGCGGGAGGCCGCTCCTACAATGAGCAGTTCTTC CASAYGLAGGRSYNEQFF
TRBJ1-1 17 NA NA TRBV6-1 TGTGCCAGCAGTGAATCGGGTTGGCGGAACATGAACACTGAAGCTTTCTTT CASSESGWRNMNTEAFF
TRBJ2-1 17 TRBD2 once TRBV2 TGTGCCAGCAGTGGTTCTAGCGGGAGGGCCTCCTACAATGAGCAGTTCTTC CASSGSSGRASYNEQFF
TRBJ2-7 12 TRBD2 NA TRBV29-1 TGCAGCGCAAGAAGCGGGGCGTACGAGCAGTACTTC CSARSGAYEQYF
TRBJ2-7 13 NA NA TRBV27 TGTGCCAGCAGTTTATCGAGAGGGTACGAGCAGTACTTC CASSLSRGYEQYF
TRBJ1-5 13 TRBD1 NA TRBV18 TGTGCCAGCTCACGCCAGGGGGCTCAGCCCCAGCATTTT CASSRQGAQPQHF
TRBJ2-5 15 TRBD1 NA TRBV5-1 TGCGCCAGCAGCTTGCAGGGGGCAGGCTTGGAGACCCAGTACTTC CASSLQGAGLETQYF
TRBJ1-6 15 TRBD1 NA TRBV23-1 TGCGCCAGCAGGGGCCAACAGGGGGCCGATTCACCCCTCCACTTT CASRGQQGADSPLHF
TRBJ2-1 17 NA NA TRBV21-1 TGTGCCAGCAGCAAGAACGATGGACAGGGGGAATTTCATGAGCAGTTCTTC CASSKNDGQGEFHEQFF
TRBJ2-6 19 NA NA TRBV7-9 TGTGCCAGCAGCTTAGGGTCAGGCCTAACGCACTCTGGGGCCAACGTCCTGACTTTC CASSLGSGLTHSGANVLTF
TRBJ2-5 17 NA NA TRBV7-8 TGTGCCAGCAGCTTAGCGCAGGTTCTCGGTGCTTCGGAGACCCAGTACTTC CASSLAQVLGASETQYF
TRBJ2-7 15 TRBD2 NA TRBV6-5 TGTGCCAGCAGTCCTGGGGGTTCTAGCGGACCCCAGCAGTACTTC CASSPGGSSGPQQYF
TRBJ2-1 15 TRBD1 NA TRBV5-1 TGCGCCAGCAGCTTGATGGGACAGGGGGCGAATGAGCAGTTCTTC CASSLMGQGANEQFF
TRBJ2-1 18 TRBD2 NA TRBV5-5 TGTGCCAGCAGCTTGGGGCAGGTAACTAGCGGGCCCTACAATGAGCAGTTCTTC CASSLGQVTSGPYNEQFF
TRBJ1-5 13 TRBD1 NA TRBV5-1 TGCGCCAGCAGTACAGGGGGCGATCAGCCCCAGCATTTT CASSTGGDQPQHF
TRBJ2-3 12 TRBD2 once TRBV2 TGTGCCAGCGGGGGGGTTCCAGATACGCAGTATTTT CASGGVPDTQYF
TRBJ1-2 10 NA NA TRBV20-1 TGCAGTGTGGGCCGTTATGGCTACACCTTC CSVGRYGYTF
TRBJ2-1 17 NA NA TRBV24-1 TGTGCCACCAGCGCCCGTTCGAATCGGGACACCTACAATGAGCAGTTCTTC CATSARSNRDTYNEQFF
TRBJ2-1 16 TRBD2 NA TRBV4-1 TGCGCCAGCAGCCAGACCGGGACTAGCGTCGGCAATGAGCAGTTCTTC CASSQTGTSVGNEQFF
TRBJ2-1 14 TRBD2 NA TRBV19 TGTGCCAGTAGTTCCCGGACTAGCGGAAATGAGCAGTTCTTC CASSSRTSGNEQFF
TRBJ2-7 14 TRBD1 once TRBV2 TGTGCCAGCAGTAGAGGGACAGGGAGGTACGAGCAGTACTTC CASSRGTGRYEQYF
TRBJ1-2 15 NA NA TRBV27 TGTGCCAGCAGTTTAGCAGGGCATGTCGGCTATGGCTACACCTTC CASSLAGHVGYGYTF